Each of the 30 T cell receptor beta chains below was sequenced from the same sample in a study of technical replicates of blood from a handful of donors. Produced via immunoSEQ multiplex PCR; TCRdb's table is partial and in-frame only. The sample contains about 53,000 clones, just over 85% of which appear only once. Sequenced: PBMCs. The receptors here all came from a human donor in good health. Some clones in this sample may be carry-over from other donors' samples.

In this sample, this clone turned up a few times. The rearrangement links TRBV19 to TRBJ1-2, with 9 nucleotides matching TRBD1. Losses at the gene ends were 4 bases for V and 7 bases for J; bases not matched to a gene: 13. This CDR3 has 16 amino acids. Germline CDR1 LNHDA, CDR2 SQIVND (reference sequence). CDR3 protein: CASSRGILGTGFGYTF. CDR3 DNA sequence: TGTGCCAGTAGTAGAGGGATCCTCGGGACAGGGTTTGGCTACACCTTC.

This sequence joins TRBV6-6 and TRBJ2-7; D may be TRBD2 (6 bases). Germline CDR1 reads MNHNY; CDR2 reads SVGAGI (reference sequence). The CDR3 is 14 amino acids. Trimming took off 6 bases at V and 0 bases at J, with 12 bases between the two ends. The CDR3 region has the DNA TGTGCCAGCAGACTGGGACTCCTCTCCTACGAGCAGTACTTC. Its protein product is CASRLGLLSYEQYF.

V gene TRBV4-3 combines with J gene TRBJ2-3, with 10 bases that match TRBD2. The junction had 8 bases not matched to a gene; V was cut back by 4 bases and J by 1 base. The CDR3 covers 17 residues. The germline CDR1 and CDR2 sequences are LGHNA and YSLEER. The CDR3 bases are TGCGCCAGCAGCCCAGATTACGGGACTAGCGGCACAGATACGCAGTATTTT. Its protein is CASSPDYGTSGTDTQYF.

The table lists this clone with a count of one. The rearrangement links TRBV19 to TRBJ1-6, with D unclear. The V gene's germline CDR1 is LNHDA and CDR2 SQIVND (reference sequence). Trimming shortened V by 1 base and J by 7 bases, and 11 bases separated the two germline ends. The CDR3 length is 15 residues. CDR3 sequence reads: CASSIAPVFNSPLHF. For the CDR3, the DNA is TGTGCCAGTAGTATAGCTCCCGTCTTCAATTCACCCCTCCACTTT.

V usage is TRBV5-1 and J usage is TRBJ2-7; the match to TRBD1 covers 8 bases. Losses at the gene ends were 0 bases for V and 2 bases for J; bases not matched to a gene: 7. This CDR3 contains 16 residues. Germline assignment: CDR1 SGHRS and CDR2 YFSETQ. CDR3 region: CASSLAHRGQAYEQYF. CDR3 nucleotides: TGCGCCAGCAGCTTGGCCCATAGGGGACAGGCCTACGAGCAGTACTTC.

This chain joins TRBV4-3 and TRBJ1-5; no reliable D call. This CDR3 contains 13 residues. V was trimmed by 1 base and J by 16 bases, leaving 17 bases between them. From germline, CDR1 is LGHNA and CDR2 YSLEER. The DNA for the CDR3 is TGCGCCAGCAGCCAAGGTCGATCGGGGTCCCTTCATTTT. Protein sequence: CASSQGRSGSLHF.

The chain uses TRBV7-9 and TRBJ1-5; D ambiguous. The germline V gene encodes CDR1 SEHNR and CDR2 FQNEAQ (reference sequence). This CDR3 spans 14 amino acids. V dropped 1 base and J dropped 5 bases, with 9 bases sitting between them. The CDR3 DNA follows: TGTGCCAGCAGCTTAGAAGGACTTTATCAGCCCCAGCATTTT. Its protein product is CASSLEGLYQPQHF. The complete variable domain, with remaining parts taken from reference TRBV7-9 and TRBJ1-5, reads DTGVSQNPRHKITKRGQNVTFRCDPISEHNRLYWYRQTLGQGPEFLTYFQNEAQLEKSRLLSDRFSAERPKGSFSTLEIQRTEQGDSAMYLCASSLEGLYQPQHFGDGTRLSIL.

The J gene is TRBJ2-7, the V gene TRBV7-2, with 8 bases matching TRBD1. Germline trimming cut 5 bases from V and 2 bases from J; bases unmatched to any gene: 5. CDR1 is SGHTA, CDR2 FQGNSA, per germline. The CDR3 contains 14 residues. The CDR3 loop reads CASSPDRGAYEQYF. CDR3 nucleotides: TGTGCCAGCAGCCCAGACAGGGGTGCCTACGAGCAGTACTTC.

The chain links TRBV29-1 to TRBJ1-5; TRBD1 agrees at 9 bases. J lost 6 bases, V lost 5 bases, and 11 bases had no gene match. CDR1 and CDR2 (germline): SQVTM, ANQGSEA. The CDR3 runs 15 residues. CDR3 sequence: CSVLTGQGIGQPQHF. In nucleotides, the CDR3 is TGCAGCGTTCTAACTGGACAGGGGATTGGTCAGCCCCAGCATTTT.

The V call is TRBV30, the J call TRBJ2-5; 13 bases agree with TRBD2. Trimming took 6 bases from V and 5 from J; bases not matched to a gene: 3. Germline V gives CDR1 GTSNPN, CDR2 SVGIG (reference sequence). This CDR3 has 13 amino acids. CDR3 amino acids: CACRTSGSETQYF. The CDR3 DNA follows: TGTGCCTGCCGGACTAGCGGGAGTGAGACCCAGTACTTC. The complete variable domain, with remaining parts taken from reference TRBV30 and TRBJ2-5, reads SQTIHQWPATLVQPVGSPLSLECTVEGTSNPNLYWYRQAAGRGLQLLFYSVGIGQISSEVPQNLSASRPQDRQFILSSKKLLLSDSGFYLCACRTSGSETQYFGPGTRLLVL.

The rearrangement joins TRBV19 to TRBJ1-4, with D possibly TRBD1 on 5 matching bases. In germline, CDR1 is LNHDA, CDR2 SQIVND (reference sequence). Trimming cost V 5 bases and J 3 bases, with 13 bases left between them. CDR3 length: 15 amino acids. CDR3 sequence: CASSGRRAANEKLFF. The CDR3 DNA follows: TGTGCCAGTAGTGGACGCAGGGCGGCTAATGAAAAACTGTTTTTT. Based on the CDR3 plus reference TRBV19 and TRBJ1-4, the full variable domain is DGGITQSPKYLFRKEGQNVTLSCEQNLNHDAMYWYRQDPGQGLRLIYYSQIVNDFQKGDIAEGYSVSREKKESFPLTVTSAQKNPTAFYLCASSGRRAANEKLFFGSGTQLSVL.

The chain carries TRBV14 and TRBJ2-5; 7 bases map to TRBD1. The germline V gene has CDR1 SGHDN and CDR2 FVKESK. The CDR3 spans 15 residues. V gave up 0 bases and J gave up 5 bases; unmatched junction bases: 6. CDR3 sequence reads: CASSQDHRGRETQYF. The CDR3, as DNA: TGTGCCAGCAGCCAAGACCACAGGGGCCGGGAGACCCAGTACTTC.

The V call is TRBV6-6, the J call TRBJ2-7, with a possible D match to TRBD1 (6 bases). The CDR3 extends over 13 amino acids. The germline gives CDR1 MNHNY, CDR2 SVGAGI (reference sequence). The V end was cut by 6 bases, the J end by 2 bases, with 11 bases between. The DNA of the CDR3 is TGTGCCAGCAGCCAGGGGTTCACCTACGAGCAGTACTTC. It codes for CASSQGFTYEQYF.

The rearrangement links TRBV23-1 to TRBJ1-5; TRBD1 is a possible D gene (6 bases). TRBV23-1 carries the ORF label, with uncertain function. Between the trimmed V and J ends, which lost 3 bases and 1 base, there was a span of 16 bases. The CDR3 is 17 residues long. As DNA, the CDR3 is TGCGCCAGCAGTCATCCTGGACAGTTGGGGAGCAATCAGCCCCAGCATTTT. This sequence encodes CASSHPGQLGSNQPQHF.

This rearrangement joins TRBV2 to TRBJ1-4; D not certain. Trimming removed 10 bases from V and 8 bases from J, with 14 bases in between. CDR1 and CDR2 (germline): SNHLY, FYNNEI. The CDR3 sequence is 12 residues long. Here the CDR3 reads CATVGETEKLFF. Here the CDR3 DNA reads TGTGCCACAGTCGGGGAAACAGAAAAACTGTTTTTT.

This chain links TRBV19 with TRBJ2-2, with 7 positions matching TRBD2. The CDR3 loop spans 17 amino acids. V trimming: 1 base; J trimming: 5 bases; junction bases outside the gene matches: 10. Germline V CDR1 and CDR2: LNHDA, SQIVND (reference sequence). The CDR3 nucleotides read TGTGCCAGTAGTATAGTATTAGTGGGACTAAAGACCGGGGAGCTGTTTTTT. Its protein is CASSIVLVGLKTGELFF.

The CDR3 reads CASSLGGMPSEQFF. The DNA of the CDR3 is TGTGCCAGCAGCTTGGGGGGAATGCCCAGTGAGCAGTTCTTC. The J gene is TRBJ2-1, the V gene TRBV7-2, with D maybe TRBD2 (6 bases). V was cut by 3 bases and J by 9 bases, with 15 bases left in between. This CDR3 has 14 residues. In germline, CDR1 is SGHTA, CDR2 FQGNSA.

This chain joins TRBV11-1 and TRBJ2-2, with 8 bases lining up with TRBD2. CDR1 is SGHAT and CDR2 is FQDESV in the germline V gene (reference sequence). The CDR3 has 15 residues. Trimming at V came to 5 bases and at J to 4 bases, leaving 6 bases not matched to a gene. The CDR3 bases are TGTGCCAGCAGCGCCAGCGGGAGTGGCACCGGGGAGCTGTTTTTT. It encodes CASSASGSGTGELFF.

V is TRBV9 and J is TRBJ2-4, with no clear D. Trimming removed 3 bases at V and 6 bases at J, with 16 bases between. Germline assignment: CDR1 SGDLS and CDR2 YYNGEE. This CDR3 is built from 15 residues. The chain's CDR3 is CASSDPRRRRNIQYF. The CDR3 bases are TGTGCCAGCAGCGACCCACGCCGGCGGAGAAACATTCAGTACTTC. Based on the CDR3 plus reference TRBV9 and TRBJ2-4, the full variable domain is DSGVTQTPKHLITATGQRVTLRCSPRSGDLSVYWYQQSLDQGLQFLIQYYNGEERAKGNILERFSAQQFPDLHSELNLSSLELGDSALYFCASSDPRRRRNIQYFGAGTRLSVL.

The rearrangement uses TRBV5-6 and TRBJ1-5; TRBD1 is a possible D gene (6 bases). Trimming pared 0 bases from V and 2 bases from J, leaving 15 bases between. The germline V gene has CDR1 SGHDT and CDR2 YYEEEE. This CDR3 region has 17 residues. This chain's CDR3 is CASSLGTGSVGNQPQHF. In nucleotides, the CDR3 is TGTGCCAGCAGCTTGGGAACAGGGTCAGTAGGCAATCAGCCCCAGCATTTT.

The J gene is TRBJ2-1, the V gene TRBV7-2, with 8 bases identical to TRBD2. The V and J ends lost 5 bases and 5 bases, in that order; junction bases with no gene match: 5. This CDR3 region has 14 residues. Germline CDR1 SGHTA, CDR2 FQGNSA. In DNA form, the CDR3 reads TGTGCCAGCAGCCCCCGGGGGGGAAACAATGAGCAGTTCTTC. Its protein product is CASSPRGGNNEQFF.

The chain links TRBV6-6 to TRBJ2-5; 7 bases are a match to TRBD1. This CDR3 has 14 residues. The germline gives CDR1 MNHNY, CDR2 SVGAGI (reference sequence). The trim removed 5 bases at V and 0 bases at J, leaving 3 bases unmatched. The CDR3 sequence: CASSPGQDQETQYF. CDR3 in DNA: TGTGCCAGCAGTCCCGGACAGGACCAAGAGACCCAGTACTTC.

This clone was detected once. The chain has TRBV5-6 and TRBJ1-2; 10 bases are a match to TRBD1. CDR3 length: 16 amino acids. Germline CDR1 SGHDT, CDR2 YYEEEE. The V and J ends lost 3 bases and 0 bases, in that order; junction bases with no gene match: 5. CDR3 DNA: TGTGCCAGCAGCTCAATCGGACAGGGGGCTAACTATGGCTACACCTTC. Its translation: CASSSIGQGANYGYTF.

V usage is TRBV15 and J usage is TRBJ2-3; no definite D call. This CDR3 spans 15 amino acids. Trimming stripped 1 base from V and 0 bases from J, with 8 bases between. In germline, CDR1 is LNHNV, CDR2 YYDKDF (reference sequence). CDR3: CATSRGRLSTDTQYF. CDR3 sequence (DNA): TGTGCCACCAGCAGAGGCAGACTGAGCACAGATACGCAGTATTTT.

This clone occurred once. The rearrangement uses TRBV6-5 and TRBJ1-3; 9 bases map to TRBD1. V gave up 6 bases and J gave up 0 bases; unmatched junction bases: 0. This CDR3 has 14 residues. Per germline, CDR1 MNHEY and CDR2 SVGAGI. The CDR3 reads CASRDRGSGNTIYF. The CDR3 bases are TGTGCCAGCAGGGACAGGGGCTCTGGAAACACCATATATTTT.

The rearrangement uses TRBV19 and TRBJ1-2; 7 bases line up with TRBD1. With 4 bases clipped from V and 4 bases from J, the junction kept 3 bases outside the gene matches. This CDR3 comprises 13 residues. The germline V gene has CDR1 LNHDA and CDR2 SQIVND (reference sequence). CDR3 residues: CASSTTGLYGYTF. The CDR3 nucleotides read TGTGCCAGTAGTACGACAGGGCTCTATGGCTACACCTTC.

The rearrangement uses TRBV19 and TRBJ1-3, with D uncertain. Germline assignment: CDR1 LNHDA and CDR2 SQIVND (reference sequence). With 5 bases removed from V and 0 bases from J, the gap between germline ends came to 5 bases. This CDR3 is built from 13 residues. The CDR3 DNA is TGTGCCAGTAGTCCCTTCTCTGGAAACACCATATATTTT. Protein sequence: CASSPFSGNTIYF.

CDR3 sequence reads: CASSLDGPGYEQYF. The CDR3 DNA sequence: TGCGCCAGCAGCTTGGACGGTCCAGGTTACGAGCAGTACTTC. The gene calls are TRBV5-1 and TRBJ2-7; D gene uncertain. The CDR3 spans 14 residues. Germline V CDR1 and CDR2: SGHRS, YFSETQ. With 0 bases removed from V and 4 bases from J, the gap between germline ends came to 11 bases.

The chain has TRBV9 and TRBJ2-5, with a weak D call TRBD2 (6 bases). Germline assignment: CDR1 SGDLS and CDR2 YYNGEE. Trimming removed 0 bases at V and 0 bases at J, with 12 bases between. The CDR3 runs 16 residues. CDR3: CASSVGMRDHQETQYF. The CDR3 DNA sequence: TGTGCCAGCAGCGTAGGGATGCGGGACCACCAAGAGACCCAGTACTTC.

CDR3 coding DNA: TGCGCCAGCAGCACGACAGGGGAATACGAGCAGTACTTC. Protein sequence: CASSTTGEYEQYF. The chain links TRBV5-1 to TRBJ2-7, with 8 bases lining up with TRBD1. The J segment lost 4 bases and the V segment lost 4 bases, leaving 4 bases of the junction unmatched. The germline V gene has CDR1 SGHRS and CDR2 YFSETQ. The CDR3 length is 13 residues.